One sample yielded the 8 T cell receptor beta chains listed below, sequenced in a study of blood T cells in healthy people across ages (dated by TCRdb to the mid-2010s). To prepare the library, 5' RACE was applied. The reads were generated on an Illumina HiSeq 2500. A second PCR of roughly 6 to 12 cycles was performed with a sample-barcoded 5' primer and a J-beta primer mix. In-frame beta chains were kept once TCRdb had trimmed the public reads at Q25 with fastp and called clones with MiXCR. Duplicate CDR3 protein sequences are folded into a single record with the most common DNA and genes. The sample table records approximately 690,000 distinct CDR3 sequences; roughly 53% of these occur just once. Together, the top ten hold over 30% of the sample. Sequencing was done on a sample of blood. The receptors were gathered from a man aged 60-69 years in good health.

The rearrangement links TRBV5-1 to TRBJ2-3; 7 nucleotides align to TRBD1. CDR3 length equals 15 residues. V was clipped by 0 bases and J by 3 bases; unmatched bases: 4. Germline V lookup: CDR1 SGHRS, CDR2 YFSETQ. The CDR3, as DNA: TGCGCCAGCAGCTTGGAGACAGGGTCAACAGATACGCAGTATTTT. Translating gives CASSLETGSTDTQYF.

V and J are TRBV24-1 and TRBJ2-4, with D unresolved. The CDR3 has 15 residues. Deletions cut 4 bases from V and 8 bases from J, with 17 bases between. The germline gives CDR1 KGHDR, CDR2 SFDVKD. CDR3 loop: CATSDRTGVADIQYF. CDR3 DNA sequence: TGTGCCACCAGTGACCGGACGGGCGTTGCTGACATTCAGTACTTC.

The chain links TRBV7-6 to TRBJ2-5, with D perhaps assigned TRBD1 or TRBD2 (7 bases each). V gave up 5 bases and J gave up 1 base, with 14 bases separating them. Germline CDR1 reads SGHVS; CDR2 reads FNYEAQ. The CDR3 is 15 amino acids. CDR3 loop: CASSPQGGFQETQYF. The CDR3 DNA reads as TGTGCCAGCAGCCCCCAGGGGGGGTTCCAAGAGACCCAGTACTTC.

As for this clonotype: The junction differs from germline at one of its ends, possibly a read error. This chain joins TRBV5-1 and TRBJ2-6; 8 positions match TRBD1. CDR1 and CDR2 (germline): SGHRS, YFSETQ. CDR3 size: 16 residues. The chain's CDR3 is CTSSLDRASGANVLTF. CDR3 DNA: TGCACCAGCAGCTTGGACAGGGCCTCTGGGGCCAACGTCCTGACTTTC.

This clonotype was seen more than once but under ten times. The chain carries TRBV6-5 and TRBJ2-7; D perhaps matches TRBD1 (5 bases). The germline CDR1 and CDR2 sequences are MNHEY and SVGAGI. Trimming cost V 0 bases and J 4 bases, with 13 bases left between them. The CDR3 length is 15 residues. The CDR3 DNA sequence: TGTGCCAGCAGTTACTCGATAGGGGTAGGGTACGAGCAGTACTTC. This codes for CASSYSIGVGYEQYF.

This chain uses TRBV25-1 with TRBJ1-1; 9 nucleotides line up with TRBD1. CDR1 MGHDK and CDR2 SYGVNS come from the germline V gene. The ends lost 4 bases at V and 6 bases at J; junction bases unmatched: 9. This CDR3 has 15 residues. The CDR3 sequence: CASSAPGTGYAEAFF. The DNA of the CDR3 is TGTGCCAGCAGTGCCCCCGGGACAGGGTACGCTGAAGCTTTCTTT.

The chain carries TRBV5-1 and TRBJ2-6, with 11 bases matching TRBD1. After removal of 2 bases from V and 2 bases from J, the junction contained 6 bases not matched to a gene. CDR1 is SGHRS, CDR2 YFSETQ, per germline. The CDR3 covers 18 residues. The chain's CDR3 is CASSFTGTGGTGANVLTF. CDR3 nucleotides: TGCGCCAGCAGCTTTACCGGGACAGGGGGAACTGGGGCCAACGTCCTGACTTTC.

CDR3 amino acids: CSARSGTGAYEQYF. CDR3 nucleotides: TGCAGTGCTCGCTCCGGGACAGGGGCCTACGAGCAGTACTTC. The chain has TRBV20-1 and TRBJ2-5; 10 nucleotides align to TRBD1. Gene TRBJ2-7 matches the end of the DNA better, so the J call may be wrong. The CDR3 covers 14 residues. CDR1 is DFQATT and CDR2 is SNEGSKA in the germline V gene (reference sequence).